This entry concerns a single TCR beta chain. The antigen is unknown. This entry belongs to a study of cytomegalovirus exposure and HLA in healthy donors. PCR used 60 Vbeta primers and 13 Jbeta primers. This table comes from immunoSEQ multiplex PCR, and its TCRdb copy is limited to in-frame clones, with some not included. The sample includes roughly 44,000 clones, 65% to 85% of them seen just once. The germline V gene has CDR1 SGHDN and CDR2 FVKESK. With V trimmed by 3 bases and J by 5 bases, 5 bases remained unmatched. CDR3 length equals 15 residues. Study results and caveats: Rare TCR sequences dominated, though some public TCRs recurred in many donors. In vitro work confirmed that a few CMV-associated chains recognize CMV antigens.

This chain links TRBV14 with TRBJ1-1, with 11 positions matching TRBD1. The sequenced sample was PBMCs. The origin of this receptor is a man in his fifties or sixties in good health and CMV-seronegative. CDR3 nucleotide sequence: TGTGCCAGCAGCCATCTGGGACAGGGGGGGACTGAAGCTTTCTTT. Translation gives CASSHLGQGGTEAFF. The full variable domain, in which reference TRBV14 and TRBJ1-1 provide the parts outside the CDR3, is EAGVTQFPSHSVIEKGQTVTLRCDPISGHDNLYWYRRVMGKEIKFLLHFVKESKQDESGMPNNRFLAERTGGTYSTLKVQPAELEDSGVYFCASSHLGQGGTEAFFGQGTRLTVV.